A selection of T cell receptor beta chains follows, all from one sample in a study of Graves' ophthalmopathy and Graves' hyperthyroidism. MiXCR was run by TCRdb on the multiplex PCR reads, yielding one entry per CDR3 protein. The sample consists of approximately 1.2 million distinct CDR3 sequences, roughly 35% of them appearing once. Sequenced sample: peripheral blood or thyroid tissue (not recorded which). All receptors come from an adult man with Graves' hyperthyroidism. The CDR3 runs from the conserved cysteine through the conserved F or W. D genes are given only for firm matches. Clone size is given for some rows only: seen once, a few or many times, or a class if the clone is expanded.

>NA|12|NA|TRBV11-2|TRBJ2-7
CASSLDRVGQYF
TGTGCCAGCAGCTTAGATAGAGTCGGGCAGTACTTC
>NA|13|few|TRBV2|TRBJ2-5
CASSDDSQETQYF
TGTGCCAGCAGTGACGACAGCCAAGAGACCCAGTACTTC
>NA|14|many|TRBV19|TRBJ2-7
CASSTAGAGSEQYF
TGTGCCAGTAGCACCGCCGGGGCAGGGTCCGAGCAGTACTTC
>NA|13|many|TRBV7-2|TRBJ2-7
CASSPGQRYEQYF
TGCGCCAGCAGCCCCGGACAGCGCTACGAGCAGTACTTC
>TRBD2|16|few|TRBV20-1|TRBJ2-7
CSANLDGLAAYYEQYF
TGCAGTGCTAACCTAGACGGCCTAGCGGCGTACTACGAGCAGTACTTC
>NA|12|many|TRBV10-3|TRBJ2-7
CAISDGAYEQYF
TGTGCCATCAGTGATGGTGCTTACGAGCAGTACTTC
>NA|16|NA|TRBV6-6|TRBJ1-6
CASSYPDLEGISPLHF
TGTGCCAGCAGTTACCCGGATCTTGAGGGGATATCACCCCTCCACTTT
>TRBD1|18|NA|TRBV14|TRBJ2-3
CASSQFRSGTGGADTQYF
TGTGCCAGCAGCCAATTTCGATCCGGGACAGGGGGCGCAGATACGCAGTATTTT
>NA|13|many|TRBV10-3|TRBJ1-2
CAITSGGSYGYTF
TGTGCCATCACCTCGGGGGGGAGCTATGGCTACACCTTC
>NA|16|NA|TRBV5-1|TRBJ2-7
CASSSAPGHSSYEQYF
TGCGCCAGCAGCTCCGCCCCGGGACACAGCTCCTACGAGCAGTACTTC
>NA|14|once|TRBV19|TRBJ1-2
CASSGRIANYGYTF
TGTGCCAGTAGTGGACGGATAGCTAACTATGGCTACACCTTC
>NA|15|few|TRBV6-2/TRBV6-3|TRBJ1-4
CASSYSTVANEKLFF
TGTGCCAGCAGTTACTCGACGGTGGCTAATGAAAAACTGTTTTTT
>NA|13|few|TRBV19|TRBJ1-5
CATTTGVTQPQHF
TGTGCCACCACAACGGGGGTAACTCAGCCCCAGCATTTT
>TRBD2|13|NA|TRBV6-5|TRBJ2-7
CASSGTSDYEQYF
TGTGCCAGCAGCGGTACTAGCGACTACGAGCAGTACTTC
>NA|13|NA|TRBV11-2|TRBJ2-7
CASRTTNSYEQYF
TGTGCTAGCAGAACTACCAACTCCTACGAGCAGTACTTC
>NA|16|once|TRBV28|TRBJ1-4
CASCLGTGATNEKLFF
TGTGCCAGCTGCTTAGGCACAGGTGCAACTAATGAAAAACTGTTTTTT
>NA|12|NA|TRBV25-1|TRBJ2-7
CASYGQAYEQYF
TGTGCCAGTTACGGGCAGGCCTACGAGCAGTACTTC
>NA|13|NA|TRBV5-1|TRBJ1-1
CASSSMGRTEAFF
TGCGCCAGCAGCTCCATGGGGAGGACTGAAGCTTTCTTT
>TRBD1|14|NA|TRBV6-2/TRBV6-3|TRBJ1-5
CATRGTGGFQTQHF
TGTGCCACCCGAGGGACAGGGGGCTTTCAGACCCAGCATTTT
>TRBD1|15|many|TRBV10-1|TRBJ1-1
CASSAGTGGNTEAFF
TGCGCCAGCAGCGCCGGGACAGGGGGAAACACTGAAGCTTTCTTT
>TRBD1|16|NA|TRBV25-1|TRBJ1-5
CASSSPGGKGNQPQHF
TGTGCCAGCAGTAGTCCAGGGGGGAAAGGGAATCAGCCCCAGCATTTT
>NA|14|many|TRBV12-3/TRBV12-4|TRBJ1-5
CASRSPGGGQPQHF
TGTGCCAGCAGATCCCCGGGGGGCGGTCAGCCCCAGCATTTT
>NA|11|many|TRBV29-1|TRBJ1-1
CSVQGYTEAFF
TGCAGCGTTCAGGGGTACACTGAAGCTTTCTTT
>NA|16|many|TRBV4-3|TRBJ1-5
CASSQDPADGNQPQHF
TGCGCCAGCAGCCAAGACCCAGCGGATGGCAATCAGCCCCAGCATTTT
>NA|17|NA|TRBV19|TRBJ2-5
CASSPLGPGQPQETQYF
TGTGCCAGTAGTCCCCTCGGACCGGGACAACCCCAAGAGACCCAGTACTTC
>NA|18|NA|TRBV7-2|TRBJ2-7
CASSPARPGRGSPYEQYF
TGTGCCAGCAGCCCCGCTCGGCCGGGACGGGGGAGCCCCTACGAGCAGTACTTC
>NA|15|NA|TRBV27|TRBJ1-5
CASREDWMTNQPQHF
TGTGCCAGCAGAGAGGACTGGATGACCAATCAGCCCCAGCATTTT
>NA|14|NA|TRBV5-1|TRBJ2-5
CASSWTATSETQYF
TGCGCCAGCAGCTGGACAGCGACTTCGGAGACCCAGTACTTC
>TRBD1|14|NA|TRBV6-5|TRBJ1-2
CASSDQGAGYGYTF
TGTGCCAGCAGTGACCAGGGGGCTGGGTATGGCTACACCTTC
>NA|14|few|TRBV7-8|TRBJ2-7
CASSLRQVIYEQYF
TGTGCCAGCAGCTTAAGACAGGTTATCTACGAGCAGTACTTC
>NA|17|NA|TRBV9|TRBJ1-3
CASSKVGQQSSGNTIYF
TGTGCCAGCAGCAAAGTAGGACAGCAGAGCTCTGGAAACACCATATATTTT
>NA|13|many|TRBV9|TRBJ2-7
CASTVISSYEQYF
TGTGCCAGCACCGTAATAAGCTCCTACGAGCAGTACTTC
>NA|13|NA|TRBV15|TRBJ1-1
CATSRGWNTEAFF
TGTGCCACCAGCAGAGGCTGGAATACTGAAGCTTTCTTT
>NA|16|NA|TRBV7-3|TRBJ2-2
CASSLSSGAGTGELFF
TGTGCCAGCAGCTTAAGCAGTGGGGCGGGTACCGGGGAGCTGTTTTTT
>NA|15|NA|TRBV4-3|TRBJ1-4
CASSQIAATNEKLFF
TGCGCCAGCAGCCAAATAGCTGCAACTAATGAAAAACTGTTTTTT
>NA|13|NA|TRBV10-2|TRBJ2-7
CASSWDGTYEQYF
TGCGCCAGCAGCTGGGACGGTACCTACGAGCAGTACTTC
>NA|12|many|TRBV19|TRBJ1-1
CASSIRRDEAFF
TGTGCCAGTAGTATACGTAGAGATGAAGCTTTCTTT
>NA|14|few|TRBV12-3/TRBV12-4|TRBJ2-7
CASSFGGTFYEQYF
TGTGCCAGCAGTTTCGGCGGGACGTTCTACGAGCAGTACTTC
>NA|13|few|TRBV5-1|TRBJ1-6
CASSFDDNSPLHF
TGCGCCAGCAGCTTTGATGATAATTCACCCCTCCACTTT
>NA|17|NA|TRBV6-2/TRBV6-3|TRBJ2-2
CASRRDSGDANTGELFF
TGTGCCAGCCGGAGAGACTCTGGAGATGCGAACACCGGGGAGCTGTTTTTT
>TRBD1|16|NA|TRBV4-3|TRBJ1-2
CASSQGRGGAGYGYTF
TGCGCCAGCAGCCAAGGTAGAGGGGGCGCAGGCTATGGCTACACCTTC
>NA|12|many|TRBV15|TRBJ2-2
CATSRQDGELFF
TGTGCCACCAGTAGACAGGACGGGGAGCTGTTTTTT
>NA|14|many|TRBV2|TRBJ2-2
CASSDTENTGELFF
TGTGCCAGCAGTGATACAGAGAACACCGGGGAGCTGTTTTTT
>NA|15|many|TRBV15|TRBJ1-5
CATSSMGTDNQPQHF
TGTGCCACCAGCTCGATGGGGACGGATAATCAGCCCCAGCATTTT
>NA|18|NA|TRBV6-6|TRBJ1-1
CASSYGKTTGQLNTEAFF
TGTGCCAGCAGTTACGGGAAAACAACAGGACAATTGAACACTGAAGCTTTCTTT
>NA|13|NA|TRBV6-6|TRBJ2-7
CASSYLGDNEQYF
TGTGCCAGCAGTTACCTGGGGGACAACGAGCAGTACTTC